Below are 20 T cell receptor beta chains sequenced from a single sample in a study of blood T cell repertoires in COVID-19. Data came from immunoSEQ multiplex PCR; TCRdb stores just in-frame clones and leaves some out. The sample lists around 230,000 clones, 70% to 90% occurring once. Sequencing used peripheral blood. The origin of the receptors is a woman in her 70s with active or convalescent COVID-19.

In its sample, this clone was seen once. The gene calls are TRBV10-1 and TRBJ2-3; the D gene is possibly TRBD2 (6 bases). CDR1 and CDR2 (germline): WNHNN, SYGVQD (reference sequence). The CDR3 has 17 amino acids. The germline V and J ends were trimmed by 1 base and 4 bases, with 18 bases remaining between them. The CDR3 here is CASSELGLMSGPDTQYF. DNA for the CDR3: TGCGCCAGCAGTGAGTTGGGACTTATGTCGGGCCCAGATACGCAGTATTTT.

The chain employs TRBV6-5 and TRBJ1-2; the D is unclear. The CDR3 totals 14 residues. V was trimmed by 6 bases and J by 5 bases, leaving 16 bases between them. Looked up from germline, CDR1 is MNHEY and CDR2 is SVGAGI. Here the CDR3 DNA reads TGTGCCAGCAGCCTTTACAGCTCGATATATGGCTACACCTTC. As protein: CASSLYSSIYGYTF.

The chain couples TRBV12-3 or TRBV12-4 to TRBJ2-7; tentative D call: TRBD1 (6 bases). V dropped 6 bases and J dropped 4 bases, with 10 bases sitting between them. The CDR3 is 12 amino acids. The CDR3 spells CASSPDRYEQYF. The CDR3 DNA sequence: TGTGCCAGCAGCCCAGACAGGTACGAGCAGTACTTC.

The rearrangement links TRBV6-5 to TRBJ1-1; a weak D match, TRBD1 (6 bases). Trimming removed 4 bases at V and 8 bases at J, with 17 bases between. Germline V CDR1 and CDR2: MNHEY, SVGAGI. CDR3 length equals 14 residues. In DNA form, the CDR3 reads TGTGCCAGCAGTTTAACAAGGATAGGACAGGAAGCTTTCTTT. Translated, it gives CASSLTRIGQEAFF.

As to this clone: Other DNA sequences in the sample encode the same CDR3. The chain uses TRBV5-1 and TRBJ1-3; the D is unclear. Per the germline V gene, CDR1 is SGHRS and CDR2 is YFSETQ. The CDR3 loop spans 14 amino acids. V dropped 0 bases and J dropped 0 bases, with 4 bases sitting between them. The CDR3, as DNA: TGCGCCAGCAGCTTGGGGAGCTCTGGAAACACCATATATTTT. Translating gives CASSLGSSGNTIYF.

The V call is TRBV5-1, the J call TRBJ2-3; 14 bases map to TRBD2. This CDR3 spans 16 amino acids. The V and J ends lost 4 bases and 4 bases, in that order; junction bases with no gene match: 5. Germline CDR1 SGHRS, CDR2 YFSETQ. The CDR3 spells CASSRGTSGRADTQYF. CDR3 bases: TGCGCCAGCAGCCGGGGGACTAGCGGGAGAGCAGATACGCAGTATTTT.

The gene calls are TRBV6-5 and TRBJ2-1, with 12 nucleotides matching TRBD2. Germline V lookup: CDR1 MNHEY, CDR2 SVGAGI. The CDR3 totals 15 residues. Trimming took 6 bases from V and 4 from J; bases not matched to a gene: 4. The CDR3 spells CASSGTSGFYNEQFF. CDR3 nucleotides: TGTGCCAGCAGCGGGACTAGCGGGTTTTACAATGAGCAGTTCTTC.

The DNA of the CDR3 is TGTGCCTCAGCAACAGGCCATTTTAACTATGGCTACACCTTC. Protein: CASATGHFNYGYTF. This rearrangement joins TRBV7-8 to TRBJ1-2; TRBD1 might be the D (5 bases). V lost 11 bases and J 1 base, leaving 17 bases between the germline ends. The CDR3 covers 14 residues. Per the germline V gene, CDR1 is SGHVS and CDR2 is FQNEAQ.

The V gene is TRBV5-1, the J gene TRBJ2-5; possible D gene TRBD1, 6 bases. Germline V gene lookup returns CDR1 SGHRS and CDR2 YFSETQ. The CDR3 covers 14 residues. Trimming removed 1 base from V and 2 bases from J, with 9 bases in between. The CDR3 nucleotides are TGCGCCAGCAGCTTGAGGGACAATCAAGAGACCCAGTACTTC. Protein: CASSLRDNQETQYF.

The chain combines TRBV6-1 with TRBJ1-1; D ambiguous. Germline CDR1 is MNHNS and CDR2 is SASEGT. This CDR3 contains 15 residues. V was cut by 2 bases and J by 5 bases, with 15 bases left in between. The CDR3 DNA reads TGTGCCAGCAGTGAATGGCGGTCCCTGAGGACTGAAGCTTTCTTT. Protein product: CASSEWRSLRTEAFF.

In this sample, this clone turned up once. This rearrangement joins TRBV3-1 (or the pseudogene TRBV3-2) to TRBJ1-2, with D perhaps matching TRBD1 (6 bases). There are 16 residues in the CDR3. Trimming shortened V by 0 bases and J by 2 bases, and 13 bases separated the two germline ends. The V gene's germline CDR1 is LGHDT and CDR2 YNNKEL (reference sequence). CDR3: CASSQDQTGVNYGYTF. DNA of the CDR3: TGTGCCAGCAGCCAAGATCAGACAGGAGTGAACTATGGCTACACCTTC.

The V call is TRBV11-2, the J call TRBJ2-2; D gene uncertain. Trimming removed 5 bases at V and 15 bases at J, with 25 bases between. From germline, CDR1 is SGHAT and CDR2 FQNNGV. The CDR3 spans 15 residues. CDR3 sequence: CASSPGRVVASLLFF. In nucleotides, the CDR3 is TGTGCCAGCAGCCCGGGTCGGGTCGTTGCTAGTTTGTTGTTTTTT.

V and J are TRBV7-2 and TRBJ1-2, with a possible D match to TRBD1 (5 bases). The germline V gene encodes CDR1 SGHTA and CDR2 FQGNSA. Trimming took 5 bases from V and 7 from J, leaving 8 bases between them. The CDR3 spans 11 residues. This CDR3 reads CASSDGAGYTF. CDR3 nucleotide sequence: TGTGCCAGCAGCGATGGGGCTGGCTACACCTTC.

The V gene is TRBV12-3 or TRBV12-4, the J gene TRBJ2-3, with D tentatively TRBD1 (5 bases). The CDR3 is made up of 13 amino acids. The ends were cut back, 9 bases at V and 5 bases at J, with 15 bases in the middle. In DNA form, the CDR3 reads TGTGCCAGTGCAGGTCAGGGTGAAGATACGCAGTATTTT. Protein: CASAGQGEDTQYF.

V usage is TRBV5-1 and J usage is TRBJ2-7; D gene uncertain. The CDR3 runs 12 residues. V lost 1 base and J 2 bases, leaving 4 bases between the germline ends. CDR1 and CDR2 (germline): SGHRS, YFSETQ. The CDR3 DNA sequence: TGCGCCAGCAGCTTGATAGCCTACGAGCAGTACTTC. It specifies CASSLIAYEQYF.

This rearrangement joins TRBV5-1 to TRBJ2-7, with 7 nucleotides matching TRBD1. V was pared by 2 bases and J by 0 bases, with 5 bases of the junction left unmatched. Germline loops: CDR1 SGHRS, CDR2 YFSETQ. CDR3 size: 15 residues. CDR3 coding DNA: TGCGCCAGCAGCTTAACAGGGGATAGCTCCTACGAGCAGTACTTC. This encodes CASSLTGDSSYEQYF.

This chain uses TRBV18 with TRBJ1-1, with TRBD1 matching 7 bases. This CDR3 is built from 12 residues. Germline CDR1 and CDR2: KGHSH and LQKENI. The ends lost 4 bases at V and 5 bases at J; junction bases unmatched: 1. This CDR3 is CASSRQGTEAFF. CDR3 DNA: TGTGCCAGCTCACGACAGGGTACTGAAGCTTTCTTT.

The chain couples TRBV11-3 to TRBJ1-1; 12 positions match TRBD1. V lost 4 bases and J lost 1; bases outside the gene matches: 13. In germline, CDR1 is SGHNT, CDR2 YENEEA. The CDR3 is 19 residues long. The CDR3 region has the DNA TGTGCCAGCAGCTGGGAGGGGGACAGGGGGCCCCCCCCGAACACTGAAGCTTTCTTT. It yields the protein CASSWEGDRGPPPNTEAFF.

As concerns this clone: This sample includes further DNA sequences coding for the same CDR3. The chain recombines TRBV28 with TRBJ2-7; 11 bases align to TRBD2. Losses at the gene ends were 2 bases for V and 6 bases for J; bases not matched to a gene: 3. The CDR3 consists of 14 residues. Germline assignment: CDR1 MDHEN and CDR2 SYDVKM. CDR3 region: CASSLGSGRGEQYF. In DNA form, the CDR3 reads TGTGCCAGCAGTTTAGGTAGCGGGAGGGGCGAGCAGTACTTC.

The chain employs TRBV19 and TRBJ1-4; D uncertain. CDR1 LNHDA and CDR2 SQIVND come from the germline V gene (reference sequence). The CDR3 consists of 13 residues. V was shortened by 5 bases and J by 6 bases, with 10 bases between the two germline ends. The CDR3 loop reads CASSPQRDEKLFF. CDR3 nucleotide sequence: TGTGCCAGTAGTCCCCAAAGAGATGAAAAACTGTTTTTT. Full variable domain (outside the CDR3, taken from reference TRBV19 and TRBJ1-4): DGGITQSPKYLFRKEGQNVTLSCEQNLNHDAMYWYRQDPGQGLRLIYYSQIVNDFQKGDIAEGYSVSREKKESFPLTVTSAQKNPTAFYLCASSPQRDEKLFFGSGTQLSVL.